This TCR beta chain came from a study of blood T cell repertoires in COVID-19. Study summary: The United States, Italy and Spain supplied acute and convalescent COVID-19 samples. PBMCs, B-cell-depleted T cells, or T cells were the source of the cDNA or gDNA that made up the material.

Repertoires were generated with immunoSEQ multiplex PCR, while TCRdb's copy carries only in-frame clones and drops some. The sample yields about 140,000 clones, about 84% seen once. Trimming stripped 2 bases from V and 1 base from J, with 11 bases between. Looked up from germline, CDR1 is LGHNA and CDR2 is YSLEER. CDR3 length: 15 amino acids. This chain uses TRBV4-3 with TRBJ1-2; tentative D call: TRBD1 (6 bases). This TCR was sampled from a human donor in a cohort sampled during active COVID-19. The sequencing sample was made of peripheral blood. CDR3 loop: CASSQFTGYNYGYTF. CDR3 nucleotide sequence: TGCGCCAGCAGCCAATTCACAGGGTATAACTATGGCTACACCTTC.